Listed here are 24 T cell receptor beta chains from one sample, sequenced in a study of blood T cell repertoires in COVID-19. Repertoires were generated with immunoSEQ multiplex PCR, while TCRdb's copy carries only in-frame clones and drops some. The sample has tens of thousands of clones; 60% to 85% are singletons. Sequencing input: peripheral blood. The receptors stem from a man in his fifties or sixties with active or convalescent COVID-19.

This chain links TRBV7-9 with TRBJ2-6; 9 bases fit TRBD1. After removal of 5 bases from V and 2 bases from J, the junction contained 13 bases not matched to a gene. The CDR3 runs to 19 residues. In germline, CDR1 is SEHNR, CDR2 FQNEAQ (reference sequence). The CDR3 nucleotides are TGTGCCAGCAGCGCTAACCATAACAGGGGGCTTACTGGGGCCAACGTCCTGACTTTC. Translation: CASSANHNRGLTGANVLTF.

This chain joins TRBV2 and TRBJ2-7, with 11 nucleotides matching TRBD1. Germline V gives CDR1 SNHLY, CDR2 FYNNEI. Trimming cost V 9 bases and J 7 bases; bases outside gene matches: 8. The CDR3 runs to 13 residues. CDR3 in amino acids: CASLGQGAREQYF. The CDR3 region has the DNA TGTGCCAGTCTTGGACAGGGGGCTCGAGAGCAGTACTTC.

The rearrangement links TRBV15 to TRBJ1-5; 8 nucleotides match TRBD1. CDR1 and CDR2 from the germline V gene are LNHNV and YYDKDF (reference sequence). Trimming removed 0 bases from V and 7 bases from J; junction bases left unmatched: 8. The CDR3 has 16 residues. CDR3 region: CATSRDSGQGGQPQHF. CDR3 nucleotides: TGTGCCACCAGCAGAGACTCAGGACAGGGTGGGCAGCCCCAGCATTTT.

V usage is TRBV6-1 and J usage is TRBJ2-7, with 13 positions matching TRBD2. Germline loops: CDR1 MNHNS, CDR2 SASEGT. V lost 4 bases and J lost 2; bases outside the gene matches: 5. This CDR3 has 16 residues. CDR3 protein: CASSAPGLAGTYEQYF. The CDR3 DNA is TGTGCCAGCAGTGCCCCGGGACTAGCGGGGACCTACGAGCAGTACTTC.

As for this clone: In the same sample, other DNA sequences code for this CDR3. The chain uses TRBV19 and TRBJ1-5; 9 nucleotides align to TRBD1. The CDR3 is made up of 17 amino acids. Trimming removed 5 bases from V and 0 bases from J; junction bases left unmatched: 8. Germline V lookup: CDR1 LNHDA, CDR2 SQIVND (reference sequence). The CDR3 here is CASSRTGAEYSNQPQHF. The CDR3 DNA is TGTGCCAGTAGTCGGACAGGGGCGGAATATAGCAATCAGCCCCAGCATTTT.

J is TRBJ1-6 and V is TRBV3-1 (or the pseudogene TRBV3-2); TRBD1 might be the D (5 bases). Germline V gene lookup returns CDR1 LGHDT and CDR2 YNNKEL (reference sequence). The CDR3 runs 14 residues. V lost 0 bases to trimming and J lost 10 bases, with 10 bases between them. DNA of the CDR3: TGTGCCAGCAGCCAAGATTCAGGGCGGTCACCCCTCCACTTT. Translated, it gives CASSQDSGRSPLHF.

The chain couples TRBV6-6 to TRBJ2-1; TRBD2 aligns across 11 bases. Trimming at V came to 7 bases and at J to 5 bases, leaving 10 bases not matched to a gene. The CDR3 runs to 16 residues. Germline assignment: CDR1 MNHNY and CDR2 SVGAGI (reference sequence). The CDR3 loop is CASISTGTSGNNEQFF. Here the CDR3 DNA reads TGTGCCAGCATCTCCACCGGGACTAGCGGCAACAATGAGCAGTTCTTC.

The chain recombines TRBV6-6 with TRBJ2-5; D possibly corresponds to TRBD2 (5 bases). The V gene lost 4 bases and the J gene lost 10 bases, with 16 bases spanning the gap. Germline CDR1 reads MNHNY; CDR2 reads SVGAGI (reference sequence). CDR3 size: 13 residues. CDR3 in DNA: TGTGCCAGCAGTTCCGGGTCTCAAGGGAGCCAGTACTTC. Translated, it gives CASSSGSQGSQYF.

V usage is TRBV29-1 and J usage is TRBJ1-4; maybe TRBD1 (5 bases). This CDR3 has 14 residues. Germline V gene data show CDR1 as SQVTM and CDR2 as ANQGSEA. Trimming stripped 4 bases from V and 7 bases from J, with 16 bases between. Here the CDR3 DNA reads TGCAGCGTTGCGAGGGACTGGGGGAGTGAAAAACTGTTTTTT. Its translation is CSVARDWGSEKLFF. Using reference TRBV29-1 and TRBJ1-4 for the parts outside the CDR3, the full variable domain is SAVISQKPSRDICQRGTSLTIQCQVDSQVTMMFWYRQQPGQSLTLIATANQGSEATYESGFVIDKFPISRPNLTFSTLTVSNMSPEDSSIYLCSVARDWGSEKLFFGSGTQLSVL.

In DNA form, the CDR3 reads TGTGCCAGCAGCTTGGTAACTAGCGGAAATGAGCAGTTCTTC. Translated: CASSLVTSGNEQFF. This sequence joins TRBV5-4 and TRBJ2-1; TRBD2 matches at 8 bases. Losses at the gene ends were 0 bases for V and 7 bases for J; bases not matched to a gene: 3. This CDR3 has 14 residues. The germline gives CDR1 SGHNT, CDR2 YYREEE (reference sequence).

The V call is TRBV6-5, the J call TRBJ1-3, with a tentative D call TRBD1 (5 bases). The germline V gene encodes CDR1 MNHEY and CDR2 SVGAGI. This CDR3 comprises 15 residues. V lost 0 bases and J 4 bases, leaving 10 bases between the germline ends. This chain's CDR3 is CASSYSVGPGNTIYF. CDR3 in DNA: TGTGCCAGCAGTTACTCGGTGGGGCCCGGAAACACCATATATTTT.

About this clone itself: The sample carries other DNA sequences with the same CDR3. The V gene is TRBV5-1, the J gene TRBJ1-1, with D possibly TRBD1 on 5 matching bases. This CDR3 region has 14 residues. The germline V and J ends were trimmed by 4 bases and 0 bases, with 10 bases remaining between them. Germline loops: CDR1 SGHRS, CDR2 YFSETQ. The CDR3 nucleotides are TGCGCCAGCAGCACGGTAGGGGTGAACACTGAAGCTTTCTTT. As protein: CASSTVGVNTEAFF.

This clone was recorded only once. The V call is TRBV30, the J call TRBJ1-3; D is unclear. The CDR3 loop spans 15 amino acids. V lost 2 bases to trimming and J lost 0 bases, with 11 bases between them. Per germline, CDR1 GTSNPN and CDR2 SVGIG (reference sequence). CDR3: CAWSPRESSGNTIYF. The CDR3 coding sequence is TGTGCCTGGAGTCCCCGGGAGAGCTCTGGAAACACCATATATTTT.

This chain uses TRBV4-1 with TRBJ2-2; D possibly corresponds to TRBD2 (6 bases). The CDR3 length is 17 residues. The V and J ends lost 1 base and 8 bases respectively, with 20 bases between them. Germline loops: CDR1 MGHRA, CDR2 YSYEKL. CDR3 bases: TGCGCCAGCAGCCAAGTGGGGAGGATAGGGGCAAGAGGGGAGCTGTTTTTT. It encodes CASSQVGRIGARGELFF.

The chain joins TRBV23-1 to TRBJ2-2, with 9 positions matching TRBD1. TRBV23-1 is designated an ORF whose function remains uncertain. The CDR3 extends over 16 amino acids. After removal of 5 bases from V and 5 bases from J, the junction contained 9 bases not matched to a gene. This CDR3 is CASSKTGGFGTGELFF. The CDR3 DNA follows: TGCGCCAGCAGTAAAACAGGGGGCTTCGGGACCGGGGAGCTGTTTTTT.

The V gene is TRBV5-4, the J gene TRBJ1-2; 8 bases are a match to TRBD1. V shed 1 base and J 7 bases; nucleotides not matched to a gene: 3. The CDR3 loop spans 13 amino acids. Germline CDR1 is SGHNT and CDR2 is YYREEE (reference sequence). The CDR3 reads CASSLQGASGYTF. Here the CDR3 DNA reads TGTGCCAGCAGCTTGCAGGGGGCTAGTGGCTACACCTTC.

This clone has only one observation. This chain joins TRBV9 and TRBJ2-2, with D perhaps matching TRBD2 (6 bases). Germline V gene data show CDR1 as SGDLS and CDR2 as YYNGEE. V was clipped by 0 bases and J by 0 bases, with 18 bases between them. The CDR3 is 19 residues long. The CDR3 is CASSVDGRSGRTNTGELFF. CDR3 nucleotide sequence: TGTGCCAGCAGCGTAGATGGCCGCAGCGGGCGAACGAACACCGGGGAGCTGTTTTTT.

Here the CDR3 DNA reads TGTGCCACAACAGGGGTTAGCGGGAGCGCAGATACGCAGTATTTT. Residues: CATTGVSGSADTQYF. The chain joins TRBV19 to TRBJ2-3; 9 positions match TRBD2. V trimming: 10 bases; J trimming: 4 bases; junction bases outside the gene matches: 12. The CDR3 runs 15 residues. The V gene's germline CDR1 is LNHDA and CDR2 SQIVND (reference sequence).

CDR3 bases: TGCGCCAGCACCCCGGGGGGTGGCGCTGGGGCCAACGTCCTGACTTTC. This codes for CASTPGGGAGANVLTF. This chain uses TRBV5-1 with TRBJ2-6; TRBD2 matches at 7 bases. CDR3 size: 16 residues. The trim removed 6 bases at V and 2 bases at J, leaving 8 bases unmatched. From germline, CDR1 is SGHRS and CDR2 YFSETQ.

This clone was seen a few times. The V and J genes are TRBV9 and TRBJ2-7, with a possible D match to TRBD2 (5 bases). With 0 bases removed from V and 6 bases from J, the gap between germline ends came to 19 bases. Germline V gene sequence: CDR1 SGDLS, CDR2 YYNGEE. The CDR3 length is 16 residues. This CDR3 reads CASSVVVRWEHSEQYF. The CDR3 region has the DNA TGTGCCAGCAGCGTAGTGGTGCGGTGGGAGCATAGCGAGCAGTACTTC. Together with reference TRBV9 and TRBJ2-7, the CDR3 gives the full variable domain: DSGVTQTPKHLITATGQRVTLRCSPRSGDLSVYWYQQSLDQGLQFLIQYYNGEERAKGNILERFSAQQFPDLHSELNLSSLELGDSALYFCASSVVVRWEHSEQYFGPGTRLTVT.

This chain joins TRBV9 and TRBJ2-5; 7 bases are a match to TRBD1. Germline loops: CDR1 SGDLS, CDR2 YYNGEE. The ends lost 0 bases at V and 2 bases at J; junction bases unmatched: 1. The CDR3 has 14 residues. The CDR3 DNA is TGTGCCAGCAGCGTAGCGACAGGGCAAGAGACCCAGTACTTC. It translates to CASSVATGQETQYF.

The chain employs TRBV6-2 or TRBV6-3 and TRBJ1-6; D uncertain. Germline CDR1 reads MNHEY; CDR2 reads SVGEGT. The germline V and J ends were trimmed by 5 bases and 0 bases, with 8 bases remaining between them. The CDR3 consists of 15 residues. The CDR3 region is CASSAGSSYNSPLHF. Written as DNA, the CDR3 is TGTGCCAGCAGTGCGGGGAGCTCCTATAATTCACCCCTCCACTTT.

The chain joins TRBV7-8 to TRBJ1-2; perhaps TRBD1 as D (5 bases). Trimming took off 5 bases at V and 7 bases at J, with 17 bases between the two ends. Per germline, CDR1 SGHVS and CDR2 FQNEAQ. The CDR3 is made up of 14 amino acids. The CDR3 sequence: CASSEGRGTGGYTF. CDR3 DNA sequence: TGTGCCAGCAGCGAGGGCCGGGGGACGGGTGGCTACACCTTC.

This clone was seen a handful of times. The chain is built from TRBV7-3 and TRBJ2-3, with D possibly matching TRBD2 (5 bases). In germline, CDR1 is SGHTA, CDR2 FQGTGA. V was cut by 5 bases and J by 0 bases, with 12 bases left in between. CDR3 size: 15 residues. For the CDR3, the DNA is TGTGCCAGCAGCCGAGATGGACTGAGCACAGATACGCAGTATTTT. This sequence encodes CASSRDGLSTDTQYF.